The clone carrying this TCR beta chain showed up many times. Its antigen is not known. A junction boundary mismatches the germline segment, possibly from a read error. This record comes from a study of T cells in Graves' hyperthyroidism and ophthalmopathy. Study findings and constraints: Ophthalmopathy got predicted by the model a median roughly six months before its onset.

Individuals with ophthalmopathy presented a Clinical Activity Score of at least 3, a NOSPECS grade of at least 4 and a duration under 3 months. In germline, CDR1 is SGHDN, CDR2 FVKESK. This CDR3 is built from 13 residues. Template material for amplifying TCR beta CDR3 regions consisted of RNA transcripts. A first-round RT-PCR of the TCR CDR3 used the HTBI primer set. TCRdb independently ran MiXCR on the multiplex PCR reads; one entry per CDR3 protein. The table includes under 250,000 distinct CDR3 sequences, approximately 23% detected once. The sequenced sample was blood. The source of this sequence is a woman aged 40 to 55 with Graves' ophthalmopathy. This chain links TRBV14 with TRBJ2-7, with D possibly TRBD2 on 6 matching bases. The CDR3 loop is CASSQGGTYEQYF. The DNA for the CDR3 is TGCGCCAGCAGCCAAGGTGGGACTTACGAGCAGTACTTC.